This T cell receptor (beta chain) was found in a study of blood T cells in healthy people across ages. Across the study: Template switching captured about one barcoded beta molecule per two T cells. Study-wide findings and caveats: Naive T cell percentage strongly correlated with TCR beta diversity.

Remarks on this clonotype: Its antigen is unidentified. An end of the junction differs from the germline gene, which may be a read error.

Using a J-beta primer mix together with a sample-barcoded 5' primer, a second PCR was run for about 7 to 12 cycles. TCRdb re-called the 5' RACE reads through MiXCR, storing one row per CDR3 protein. The sample has more than 500,000 distinct CDR3 sequences; about 28% are singletons. CDR3 size: 13 residues. Germline lookup yields CDR1 WSHSY and CDR2 SAAADI. Every sample had a minimum of 6.5 million PBMCs isolated. This sample also appeared in a second study, on T cells of mothers and their children. That work adds: Material was donated by three healthy Caucasian mothers and their six children.

The clonotype originates from a boy aged 2 to 10 in good health. The sequenced material came from blood. The V and J genes are TRBV10-2 and TRBJ2-3; D remains ambiguous. This CDR3 reads CASSYGLSDTQYF. The CDR3 region has the DNA TGTGCCAGCAGTTACGGGCTTTCAGATACGCAGTATTTT.